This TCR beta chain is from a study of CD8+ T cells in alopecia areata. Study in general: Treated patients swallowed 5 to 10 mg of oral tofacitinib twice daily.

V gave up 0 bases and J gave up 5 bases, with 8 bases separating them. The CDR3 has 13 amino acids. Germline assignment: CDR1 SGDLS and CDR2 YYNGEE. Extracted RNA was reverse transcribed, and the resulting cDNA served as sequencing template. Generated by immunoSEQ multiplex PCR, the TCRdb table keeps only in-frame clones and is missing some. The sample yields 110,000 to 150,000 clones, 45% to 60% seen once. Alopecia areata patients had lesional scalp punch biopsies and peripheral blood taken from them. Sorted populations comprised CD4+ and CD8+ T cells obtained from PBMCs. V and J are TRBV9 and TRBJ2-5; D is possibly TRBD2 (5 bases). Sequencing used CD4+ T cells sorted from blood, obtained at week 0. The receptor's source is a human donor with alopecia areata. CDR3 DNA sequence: TGTGCCAGCAGCGTAGCTTCGGGGGAGACCCAGTACTTC. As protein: CASSVASGETQYF.